Listed below are T cell receptor beta chains from one sample, sequenced in a study of blood T cells in healthy people across ages. TCRdb re-called the 5' RACE reads with MiXCR, one entry per CDR3 protein. The sample has around 990,000 distinct CDR3 sequences, less than 25% seen once. The data also belong to a second study, concerning T cells of mothers and their children.

Sequencing was carried out using blood. These receptors all come from a girl aged 2-15 years in good health. CDR3s include the opening cysteine and the closing phenylalanine or tryptophan. D genes are given only for firm matches. Size is omitted from some rows. Given values are once, few, many or a class for expanded clones.

-,-,TRBJ2-1,TRBV12-3/TRBV12-4,CASSTATGSDEQFF,TGTGCCAGCAGCACGGCTACGGGAAGCGATGAGCAGTTCTTC
few,-,TRBJ1-1,TRBV5-1,CASSLAEGDPTEAFF,TGCGCCAGCAGCTTGGCCGAAGGGGACCCCACTGAAGCTTTCTTT
-,TRBD2,TRBJ2-3,TRBV2,CASSRVAGGSSTDTQYF,TGTGCCAGCAGTCGGGTAGCGGGGGGATCTAGCACAGATACGCAGTATTTT
-,-,TRBJ2-5,TRBV7-2,CASSLAVRSETQYF,TGTGCCAGCAGCTTAGCTGTTAGATCAGAGACCCAGTACTTC
-,TRBD1,TRBJ2-1,TRBV9,CASSPPGQGVEQFF,TGTGCCAGCAGTCCTCCGGGGCAGGGGGTTGAGCAGTTCTTC
-,TRBD1,TRBJ1-3,TRBV6-5,CASSYSTIGQGSGNTIYF,TGTGCCAGCAGTTACTCAACGATTGGACAGGGTTCTGGAAACACCATATATTTT
-,-,TRBJ1-1,TRBV6-6,CAGRGDTEAFF,TGTGCCGGCAGGGGTGACACTGAAGCTTTCTTT
-,-,TRBJ2-3,TRBV5-1,CASSLERNTDTQYF,TGCGCCAGCAGCTTGGAAAGAAACACAGATACGCAGTATTTT
-,TRBD2,TRBJ2-2,TRBV3-1,CASGRLANNGELFF,TGTGCCAGCGGTCGACTAGCGAACAACGGGGAGCTGTTTTTT
-,-,TRBJ1-2,TRBV6-5,CASSYWGNGGYTF,TGTGCCAGCAGTTACTGGGGGAACGGTGGCTACACCTTC
-,-,TRBJ1-1,TRBV4-2,CASSQEMGSAEAFF,TGTGCCAGCAGCCAAGAAATGGGGAGCGCTGAAGCTTTCTTT
-,TRBD2,TRBJ2-5,TRBV6-5,CASSYWLAGGPGETQYF,TGTGCCAGCAGTTATTGGCTAGCGGGAGGGCCGGGGGAGACCCAGTACTTC
few,TRBD2,TRBJ2-6,TRBV4-1,CASSLGLAGGSGANVLTF,TGCGCCAGCAGCCTCGGACTAGCGGGAGGGAGTGGGGCCAACGTCCTGACTTTC
-,-,TRBJ2-7,TRBV7-9,CASSSPAPVTPDHEQYF,TGTGCCAGCAGCTCACCAGCCCCGGTAACCCCGGACCACGAGCAGTACTTC
-,-,TRBJ2-7,TRBV29-1,CSVEDRQGLYEQYF,TGCAGCGTTGAAGATCGGCAGGGTCTCTACGAGCAGTACTTC
-,-,TRBJ1-6,TRBV7-2,CASALGDHNSPLHF,TGTGCCAGCGCCCTTGGGGACCATAATTCACCCCTCCACTTT
-,-,TRBJ1-3,TRBV6-6,CASRNPGAESGNTIYF,TGTGCCAGCAGAAACCCAGGGGCAGAATCTGGAAACACCATATATTTT
-,-,TRBJ1-2,TRBV14,CASSQEYIHGYTF,TGTGCCAGCAGCCAAGAGTATATCCATGGCTACACCTTC
few,TRBD1,TRBJ2-1,TRBV6-5,CASRITGGNEQFF,TGTGCCAGCAGGATCACAGGGGGCAATGAGCAGTTCTTC
-,-,TRBJ2-7,TRBV7-2,CASSLPEQGSAYEQYF,TGTGCCAGCAGCTTACCCGAACAGGGTAGCGCCTACGAGCAGTACTTC
few,TRBD1,TRBJ2-2,TRBV12-3/TRBV12-4,CASRRTGEELFF,TGTGCCAGCAGGAGGACAGGGGAAGAGCTGTTTTTT
few,-,TRBJ2-7,TRBV7-2,CASSSAVQYEQYF,TGTGCCAGCAGCTCGGCTGTCCAGTACGAGCAGTACTTC
-,-,TRBJ1-2,TRBV9,CASSVNREGSNYGYTF,TGTGCCAGCAGCGTTAACAGGGAGGGATCTAACTATGGCTACACCTTC
few,-,TRBJ2-6,TRBV24-1,CATKALGANVLTF,TGTGCCACCAAAGCTCTTGGGGCCAACGTCCTGACTTTC
-,TRBD2,TRBJ2-1,TRBV19,CAAGLAGTGSYNEQFF,TGTGCCGCAGGACTAGCGGGAACGGGCTCCTACAATGAGCAGTTCTTC
few,TRBD2,TRBJ2-5,TRBV12-3/TRBV12-4,CASSWTSGSGETQYF,TGTGCCAGCAGTTGGACTAGCGGGAGTGGGGAGACCCAGTACTTC
-,-,TRBJ2-3,TRBV29-1,CSVEDQKISTDTQYF,TGCAGCGTTGAAGATCAGAAGATTTCCACAGATACGCAGTATTTT
few,-,TRBJ2-5,TRBV5-1,CASSLGHGLVETQYF,TGCGCCAGCAGCTTGGGGCATGGCCTGGTGGAGACCCAGTACTTC
few,-,TRBJ2-5,TRBV28,CASSLDKYQETQYF,TGTGCCAGCAGTTTAGACAAGTACCAAGAGACCCAGTACTTC
-,TRBD2,TRBJ2-3,TRBV12-3/TRBV12-4,CASSFRSAGGIDTQYF,TGTGCCAGCAGTTTTAGGAGTGCGGGAGGAATAGATACGCAGTATTTT
-,-,TRBJ2-5,TRBV11-2,CASSYSFAQYF,TGTGCCAGCAGCTACAGTTTTGCCCAGTACTTC
-,-,TRBJ1-1,TRBV13,CASSPEGPRNTEAFF,TGTGCCAGCAGCCCTGAGGGACCGCGGAACACTGAAGCTTTCTTT
few,-,TRBJ1-2,TRBV7-3,CASSLIAGQNYGYTF,TGTGCCAGCAGCTTAATCGCAGGCCAAAACTATGGCTACACCTTC
few,-,TRBJ2-7,TRBV7-9,CASGGGDEQYF,TGTGCCAGTGGAGGGGGCGACGAGCAGTACTTC
-,-,TRBJ2-5,TRBV14,CASSQALGTQETQYF,TGTGCCAGCAGCCAAGCTCTCGGGACTCAAGAGACCCAGTACTTC
-,TRBD1,TRBJ2-5,TRBV6-1,CASRDRSGETQYF,TGTGCCAGCAGGGACAGGTCTGGGGAGACCCAGTACTTC
-,-,TRBJ2-5,TRBV11-2,CASSSGLDQYF,TGTGCCAGCAGCTCCGGACTGGACCAGTACTTC
-,-,TRBJ1-4,TRBV6-6,CASSYSAPTNEKLFF,TGTGCCAGCAGTTACTCGGCTCCAACTAATGAAAAACTGTTTTTT
-,TRBD1,TRBJ2-5,TRBV29-1,CSGDSSKETQYF,TGCAGCGGGGACAGTAGTAAAGAGACCCAGTACTTC
-,-,TRBJ2-7,TRBV10-3,CAISDRTSYEQYF,TGTGCCATCAGTGATAGGACCTCCTACGAGCAGTACTTC
few,TRBD1,TRBJ2-6,TRBV7-9,CASIKDRGLYGANVLTF,TGTGCCAGCATCAAGGACAGGGGGTTGTATGGGGCCAACGTCCTGACTTTC
few,TRBD1,TRBJ2-5,TRBV29-1,CSVGGQALGGETQYF,TGCAGCGTTGGGGGACAGGCTCTTGGGGGAGAGACCCAGTACTTC
few,TRBD2,TRBJ2-7,TRBV6-5,CASSLSGGPDHEQYF,TGTGCCAGCAGTCTCAGCGGGGGGCCGGATCACGAGCAGTACTTC
few,-,TRBJ2-2,TRBV5-1,CASSLSAPDLGELFF,TGCGCCAGCAGCTTATCTGCTCCAGACCTCGGGGAGCTGTTTTTT
-,-,TRBJ2-5,TRBV7-8,CASSPITRGKETQYF,TGTGCCAGCAGCCCCATTACCAGGGGAAAAGAGACCCAGTACTTC